A single sample gave rise to the 29 T cell receptor beta chains below, sequenced in a study of shared clonotypes between healthy human individuals. Repertoires were generated with immunoSEQ multiplex PCR, while TCRdb's copy carries only in-frame clones and drops some. The table lists a few million clones, approximately 95% of them singletons. Sequencing used naive CD4+ T cells from PBMCs. Subset reported: CD45RA+ positively selected. These TCRs come from a man aged 18-30 years in good health. Some clones in this sample may be carry-over from other donors' samples.

Here the CDR3 reads CASSVILDSNYGYTF. Here the CDR3 DNA reads TGTGCCAGCAGTGTGATTCTGGATTCAAACTATGGCTACACCTTC. V and J are TRBV2 and TRBJ1-2; no definite D call. The CDR3 contains 15 residues. Germline V gene data show CDR1 as SNHLY and CDR2 as FYNNEI. V was cut by 4 bases and J by 2 bases, with 14 bases left in between.

This chain joins TRBV6-8 and TRBJ2-3; 7 bases line up with TRBD2. J gave up 1 base and V 1 base, and 14 bases lay outside the gene matches. Germline assignment: CDR1 MNHGY and CDR2 SAAAGT. The CDR3 extends over 19 amino acids. The CDR3 here is CASSYFRQGGYQGTDTQYF. The CDR3 DNA reads as TGTGCCAGCAGTTACTTCCGGCAGGGAGGGTATCAGGGCACAGATACGCAGTATTTT.

This chain links TRBV28 with TRBJ2-7; maybe TRBD2 (6 bases). The germline V and J ends were trimmed by 2 bases and 2 bases, with 13 bases remaining between them. Germline V gives CDR1 MDHEN, CDR2 SYDVKM. The CDR3 is 15 amino acids. Written as DNA, the CDR3 is TGTGCCAGCAGTTTAGAGGGGACTGGTCCCTACGAGCAGTACTTC. Translation gives CASSLEGTGPYEQYF.

CDR3 DNA sequence: TGCAGCGTTGTGGGGGAATCCTACAATGAGCAGTTCTTC. It translates to CSVVGESYNEQFF. The chain uses TRBV29-1 and TRBJ2-1; D is perhaps TRBD1 or TRBD2 (5 bases each). V was shortened by 4 bases and J by 1 base, with 8 bases between the two germline ends. Germline lookup yields CDR1 SQVTM and CDR2 ANQGSEA. The CDR3 consists of 13 residues.

For this clone: The sample contains more than one DNA sequence encoding this CDR3. The J gene is TRBJ1-4, the V gene TRBV28; TRBD1 matches at 7 bases. The CDR3 consists of 14 residues. Per germline, CDR1 MDHEN and CDR2 SYDVKM. With 6 bases clipped from V and 5 bases from J, the junction kept 6 bases outside the gene matches. The CDR3 coding sequence is TGTGCCAGCAGGGAAGGGGGCGCCAATGAAAAACTGTTTTTT. This encodes CASREGGANEKLFF.

In regard to this clone: This sample includes further DNA sequences coding for the same CDR3. The CDR3 spells CASSYGQGGETQYF. For the CDR3, the DNA is TGTGCCAGCAGTTATGGTCAGGGGGGAGAGACCCAGTACTTC. The rearrangement uses TRBV6-5 and TRBJ2-5; D possibly corresponds to TRBD1 (7 bases). The germline CDR1 and CDR2 sequences are MNHEY and SVGAGI. Trimming left V 3 bases short and J 4 bases short, with 12 bases between. The CDR3 contains 14 residues.

The chain carries TRBV7-2 and TRBJ2-3; 7 bases match TRBD1. The germline gives CDR1 SGHTA, CDR2 FQGNSA. This CDR3 has 13 amino acids. V shed 5 bases and J 8 bases; nucleotides not matched to a gene: 7. CDR3 nucleotides: TGTGCCAGCAGCCAGCGACAGGGCGGTACGCAGTATTTT. It is translated as CASSQRQGGTQYF.

The rearrangement links TRBV19 to TRBJ2-2; 8 bases line up with TRBD2. Germline CDR1 is LNHDA and CDR2 is SQIVND (reference sequence). V shed 4 bases and J 5 bases; nucleotides not matched to a gene: 15. This CDR3 is 18 amino acids long. CDR3 residues: CASSNVRAGDPRTGELFF. CDR3 in DNA: TGTGCCAGTAGTAACGTTCGAGCGGGAGACCCGAGGACCGGGGAGCTGTTTTTT.

In its sample, this clone was seen once. The same CDR3 also results from other DNA sequences found in this sample. The chain couples TRBV10-3 to TRBJ2-7; tentative D call: TRBD1 (6 bases). The CDR3 sequence is 12 residues long. V shed 6 bases and J shed 0 bases, with 6 bases lying between them. The germline gives CDR1 ENHRY, CDR2 SYGVKD. CDR3 residues: CAIRQGSYEQYF. The CDR3 DNA reads TGTGCCATCAGACAGGGCTCCTACGAGCAGTACTTC.

This clone was recorded only once. The V gene is TRBV7-2, the J gene TRBJ2-3; the D call may be TRBD1 or TRBD2 (6 bases each). CDR1 and CDR2 (germline): SGHTA, FQGNSA. Trimming removed 5 bases at V and 8 bases at J, with 23 bases between. The CDR3 sequence is 16 residues long. The CDR3 here is CASSTLGGGKGGTQYF. The CDR3 coding sequence is TGTGCCAGCAGCACCCTTGGGGGCGGGAAAGGGGGTACGCAGTATTTT.

This chain uses TRBV19 with TRBJ2-7, with 8 bases lining up with TRBD2. V shed 4 bases and J 0 bases; nucleotides not matched to a gene: 2. This CDR3 contains 14 residues. The V gene's germline CDR1 is LNHDA and CDR2 SQIVND (reference sequence). CDR3 coding DNA: TGTGCCAGTAGTAATAGCGGGAACTCCTACGAGCAGTACTTC. Its protein is CASSNSGNSYEQYF.

This chain links TRBV9 with TRBJ1-5; 8 bases line up with TRBD1. The CDR3 is 14 amino acids. In germline, CDR1 is SGDLS, CDR2 YYNGEE. V trimming: 4 bases; J trimming: 3 bases; junction bases outside the gene matches: 3. The CDR3 region has the DNA TGTGCCAGCAGCCCGACAGGGGCCAATCAGCCCCAGCATTTT. Amino acids: CASSPTGANQPQHF.

This chain uses TRBV9 with TRBJ2-1; 8 nucleotides agree with TRBD2. V dropped 3 bases and J dropped 2; count of bases not matched to a gene: 4. The CDR3 runs 15 residues. Germline V gene data show CDR1 as SGDLS and CDR2 as YYNGEE. The CDR3 sequence is CASSASGYTYNEQFF. As DNA, the CDR3 is TGTGCCAGCAGCGCTAGCGGGTACACCTACAATGAGCAGTTCTTC.

This chain joins TRBV27 and TRBJ1-2; 9 nucleotides agree with TRBD1. Germline assignment: CDR1 MNHEY and CDR2 SMNVEV (reference sequence). The junction had 8 bases not matched to a gene; V was cut back by 5 bases and J by 4 bases. The length of the CDR3 is 15 residues. This chain's CDR3 is CASSRTTGGGYGYTF. CDR3 nucleotide sequence: TGTGCCAGCAGTCGTACGACAGGGGGGGGCTATGGCTACACCTTC.

The rearrangement uses TRBV4-3 and TRBJ1-3; D may be TRBD1 (5 bases). CDR3 length equals 15 residues. The V gene's germline CDR1 is LGHNA and CDR2 YSLEER. V gave up 0 bases and J gave up 4 bases, with 10 bases separating them. The CDR3 sequence is CASSQDGTEGNTIYF. The CDR3 DNA follows: TGCGCCAGCAGCCAAGATGGGACGGAAGGAAACACCATATATTTT.

This clone was seen just once. The chain couples TRBV6-1 to TRBJ2-1; 7 nucleotides agree with TRBD2. With V trimmed by 4 bases and J by 5 bases, 8 bases remained unmatched. Germline CDR1 and CDR2: MNHNS and SASEGT. The CDR3 consists of 15 residues. The CDR3: CASSGRLAVHNEQFF. The CDR3 DNA follows: TGTGCCAGCAGTGGGCGGCTAGCGGTTCACAATGAGCAGTTCTTC.

The CDR3 here is CASSQGLAGVGNEQFF. The CDR3 DNA follows: TGTGCCAGCAGCCAAGGACTAGCGGGAGTTGGGAATGAGCAGTTCTTC. V is TRBV14 and J is TRBJ2-1; 12 bases match TRBD2. The germline gives CDR1 SGHDN, CDR2 FVKESK. The CDR3 has 16 amino acids. The junction had 5 bases not matched to a gene; V was cut back by 1 base and J by 7 bases.

The chain is built from TRBV11-3 and TRBJ2-3, with 12 bases matching TRBD2. The CDR3 covers 16 residues. In germline, CDR1 is SGHNT, CDR2 YENEEA. Trimming removed 5 bases from V and 7 bases from J; junction bases left unmatched: 10. The CDR3 bases are TGTGCCAGCAGCCCCGGGACTAGCGGGTTTAAGTATACGCAGTATTTT. This translates into CASSPGTSGFKYTQYF.

This clone was detected once. The genes are TRBV5-1 and TRBJ2-3, with a weak D call TRBD2 (5 bases). The V end was cut by 4 bases, the J end by 1 base, with 13 bases between. This CDR3 comprises 15 residues. Germline CDR1 is SGHRS and CDR2 is YFSETQ. CDR3 bases: TGCGCCAGCAGCCTCCGCTTGCGGGGCACAGATACGCAGTATTTT. Its protein is CASSLRLRGTDTQYF.

This clone has only one observation. The chain links TRBV28 to TRBJ2-6; tentative D call: TRBD2 (6 bases). The CDR3 contains 18 residues. V was trimmed by 4 bases and J by 2 bases, leaving 18 bases between them. Germline-derived CDR1 and CDR2 are MDHEN and SYDVKM. This chain's CDR3 is CASSSPGLPFPGANVLTF. The CDR3 DNA reads as TGTGCCAGCAGTTCCCCGGGACTTCCCTTTCCTGGGGCCAACGTCCTGACTTTC.

CDR3 DNA: TGTGCCAGCATTCGGGTAGCGGGAGTCACAGATACGCAGTATTTT. It specifies CASIRVAGVTDTQYF. The chain couples TRBV6-1 to TRBJ2-3, with 9 positions matching TRBD2. Germline V lookup: CDR1 MNHNS, CDR2 SASEGT. This CDR3 region has 15 residues. Germline trimming cut 7 bases from V and 2 bases from J; bases unmatched to any gene: 7.

The J gene is TRBJ2-5, the V gene TRBV14; 8 nucleotides align to TRBD1. CDR1 is SGHDN and CDR2 is FVKESK in the germline V gene. V lost 4 bases, J lost 2 bases, and 9 bases stayed unmatched. This CDR3 region has 16 residues. In DNA, the CDR3 is TGTGCCAGCAGCCCGTACAGGGGGTTGGGGCAAGAGACCCAGTACTTC. Translated, it gives CASSPYRGLGQETQYF.

J is TRBJ1-2 and V is TRBV28; the match to TRBD1 covers 7 bases. The CDR3 covers 14 residues. Germline V gene lookup returns CDR1 MDHEN and CDR2 SYDVKM. V lost 6 bases, J lost 8 bases, and 12 bases stayed unmatched. The CDR3 is CASRPAEGARGYTF. CDR3 bases: TGTGCCAGCAGACCAGCGGAGGGGGCGCGGGGCTACACCTTC.

The J gene is TRBJ1-6, the V gene TRBV4-3; D remains unclear. Deletions cut 1 base from V and 4 bases from J, with 11 bases between. The CDR3 has 16 amino acids. The V gene's germline CDR1 is LGHNA and CDR2 YSLEER. The CDR3 region is CASSQGGGIYNSPLHF. CDR3 coding DNA: TGCGCCAGCAGCCAAGGAGGAGGGATTTATAATTCACCCCTCCACTTT.

The chain carries TRBV5-1 and TRBJ2-1, with 10 bases matching TRBD2. Trimming cost V 4 bases and J 9 bases; bases outside gene matches: 13. Per germline, CDR1 SGHRS and CDR2 YFSETQ. The length of the CDR3 is 16 residues. CDR3 sequence: CASSTDQREGQVEQFF. DNA for the CDR3: TGCGCCAGCAGCACCGACCAGCGGGAGGGCCAGGTTGAGCAGTTCTTC.

V gene TRBV28 combines with J gene TRBJ1-6; D is uncertain. The CDR3 contains 14 residues. CDR1 is MDHEN and CDR2 is SYDVKM in the germline V gene. The V end lost 6 bases, the J end lost 8 bases, and 14 bases lay between the germline ends. CDR3 DNA: TGTGCCAGCAGCACGGAGACGTACTATTCACCCCTCCACTTT. This encodes CASSTETYYSPLHF.

The CDR3 DNA is TGTGCCAGCAGTTTATATGGACAGGGTAATTACGAGCAGTACTTC. This codes for CASSLYGQGNYEQYF. V is TRBV28 and J is TRBJ2-7, with 8 bases matching TRBD1. Trimming at V came to 1 base and at J to 4 bases, leaving 6 bases not matched to a gene. The CDR3 totals 15 residues. Germline CDR1 MDHEN, CDR2 SYDVKM.

Notes on this clone: Other DNA sequences from this sample encode an identical CDR3 as well. Here the CDR3 reads CASSPLIETQYF. The CDR3 bases are TGTGCCAGCTCACCACTAATCGAGACCCAGTACTTC. This chain uses TRBV18 with TRBJ2-5; D gene ambiguous. V was trimmed by 1 base and J by 5 bases, leaving 5 bases between them. In germline, CDR1 is KGHSH, CDR2 LQKENI. The CDR3 loop spans 12 amino acids. The full variable domain, its missing parts supplied by reference TRBV18 and TRBJ2-5, is NAGVMQNPRHLVRRRGQEARLRCSPMKGHSHVYWYRQLPEEGLKFMVYLQKENIIDESGMPKERFSAEFPKEGPSILRIQQVVRGDSAAYFCASSPLIETQYFGPGTRLLVL.

The chain couples TRBV19 to TRBJ2-5; 8 positions match TRBD1. The CDR3 has 13 amino acids. Germline CDR1 LNHDA, CDR2 SQIVND (reference sequence). Germline trimming cut 6 bases from V and 5 bases from J; bases unmatched to any gene: 5. The CDR3 region has the DNA TGTGCCAGTAGGGAGACAGGGGTGGAGACCCAGTACTTC. As protein: CASRETGVETQYF.